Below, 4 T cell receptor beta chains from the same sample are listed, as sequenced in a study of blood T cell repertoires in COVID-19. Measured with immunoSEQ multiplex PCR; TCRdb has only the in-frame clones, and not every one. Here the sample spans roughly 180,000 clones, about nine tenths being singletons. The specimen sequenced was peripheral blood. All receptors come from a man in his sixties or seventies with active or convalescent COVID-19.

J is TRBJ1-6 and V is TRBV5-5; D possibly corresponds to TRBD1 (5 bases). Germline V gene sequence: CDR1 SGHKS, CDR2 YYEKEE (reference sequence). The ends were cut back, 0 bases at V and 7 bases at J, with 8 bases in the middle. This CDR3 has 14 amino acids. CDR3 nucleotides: TGTGCCAGCAGCTTGGCCGGGGGGAATTCACCCCTCCACTTT. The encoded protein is CASSLAGGNSPLHF.

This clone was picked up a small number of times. CDR3 bases: TGCAGTGCTAGTTCAGGGTACAATGAGCAGTTCTTC. Translated: CSASSGYNEQFF. V gene TRBV20-1 combines with J gene TRBJ2-1; D may be TRBD1 (5 bases). Germline V CDR1 and CDR2: DFQATT, SNEGSKA (reference sequence). The CDR3 extends over 12 amino acids. Trimming removed 3 bases from V and 4 bases from J, with 7 bases in between.

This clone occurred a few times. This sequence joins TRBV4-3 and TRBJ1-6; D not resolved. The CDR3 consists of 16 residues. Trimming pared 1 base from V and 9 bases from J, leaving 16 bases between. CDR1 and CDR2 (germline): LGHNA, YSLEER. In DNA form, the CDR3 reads TGCGCCAGCAGCCAAGTAGCCTCGCGACCCGGTTCACCCCTCCACTTT. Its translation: CASSQVASRPGSPLHF.

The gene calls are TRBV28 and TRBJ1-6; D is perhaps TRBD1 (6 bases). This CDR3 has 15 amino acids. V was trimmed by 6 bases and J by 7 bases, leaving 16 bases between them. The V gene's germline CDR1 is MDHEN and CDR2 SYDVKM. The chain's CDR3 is CASSRMTGLNSPLHF. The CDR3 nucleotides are TGTGCCAGCAGCAGGATGACAGGCCTGAATTCACCCCTCCACTTT.